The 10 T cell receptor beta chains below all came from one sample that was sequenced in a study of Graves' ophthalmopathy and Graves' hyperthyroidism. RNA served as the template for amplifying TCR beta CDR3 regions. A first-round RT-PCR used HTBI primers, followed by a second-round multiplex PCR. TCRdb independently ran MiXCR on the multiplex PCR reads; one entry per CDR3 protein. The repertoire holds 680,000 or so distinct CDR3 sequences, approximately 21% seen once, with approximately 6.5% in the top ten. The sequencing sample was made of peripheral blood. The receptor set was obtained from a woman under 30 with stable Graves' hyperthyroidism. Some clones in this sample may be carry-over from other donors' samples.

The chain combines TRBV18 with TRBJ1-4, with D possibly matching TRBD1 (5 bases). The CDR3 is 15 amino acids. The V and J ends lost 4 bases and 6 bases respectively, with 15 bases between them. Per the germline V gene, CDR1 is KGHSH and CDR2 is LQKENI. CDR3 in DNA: TGTGCCAGCTCACAAAACCTCGGGACGGATGAAAAACTGTTTTTT. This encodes CASSQNLGTDEKLFF.

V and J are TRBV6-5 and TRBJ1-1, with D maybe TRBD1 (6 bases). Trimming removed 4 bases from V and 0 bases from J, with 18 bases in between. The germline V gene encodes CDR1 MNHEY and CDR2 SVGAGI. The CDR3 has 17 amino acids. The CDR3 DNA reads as TGTGCCAGCAGTTCAGGAAGGGGGGCAGAGATGAACACTGAAGCTTTCTTT. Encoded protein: CASSSGRGAEMNTEAFF.

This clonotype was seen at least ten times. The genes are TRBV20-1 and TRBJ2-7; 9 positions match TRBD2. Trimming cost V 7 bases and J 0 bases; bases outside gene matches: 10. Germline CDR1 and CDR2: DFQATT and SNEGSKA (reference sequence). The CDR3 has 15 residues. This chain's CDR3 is CSGQRPSGDSYEQYF. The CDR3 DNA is TGCAGTGGCCAACGTCCTAGCGGGGACTCCTACGAGCAGTACTTC.

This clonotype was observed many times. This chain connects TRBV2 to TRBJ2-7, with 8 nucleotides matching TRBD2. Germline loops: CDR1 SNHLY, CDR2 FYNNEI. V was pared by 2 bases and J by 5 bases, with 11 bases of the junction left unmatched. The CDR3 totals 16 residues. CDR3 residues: CASSEPGRAFKDEQYF. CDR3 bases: TGTGCCAGCAGTGAACCCGGGAGGGCCTTCAAGGACGAGCAGTACTTC.

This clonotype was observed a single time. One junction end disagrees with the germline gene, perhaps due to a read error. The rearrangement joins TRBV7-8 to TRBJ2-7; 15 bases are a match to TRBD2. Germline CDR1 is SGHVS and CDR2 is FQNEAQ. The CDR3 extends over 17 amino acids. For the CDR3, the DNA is TGTGTCAGCAGCAGGGGACTAGCGGGAGGAACCCCCTACGAGCAGTACTTC. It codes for CVSSRGLAGGTPYEQYF.

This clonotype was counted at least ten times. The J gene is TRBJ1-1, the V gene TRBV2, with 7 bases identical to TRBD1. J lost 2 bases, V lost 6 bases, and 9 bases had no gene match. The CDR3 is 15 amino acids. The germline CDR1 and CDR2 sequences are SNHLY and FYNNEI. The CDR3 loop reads CASRAAGQINTEAFF. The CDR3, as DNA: TGTGCCAGCAGAGCCGCGGGACAGATTAACACTGAAGCTTTCTTT.

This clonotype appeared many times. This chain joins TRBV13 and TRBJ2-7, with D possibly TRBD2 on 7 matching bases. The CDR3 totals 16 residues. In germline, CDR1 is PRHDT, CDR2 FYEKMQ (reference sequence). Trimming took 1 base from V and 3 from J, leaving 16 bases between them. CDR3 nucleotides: TGTGCCAGCAGCTTAGAGGGGGGGGGACCCGTCTACGAGCAGTACTTC. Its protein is CASSLEGGGPVYEQYF.

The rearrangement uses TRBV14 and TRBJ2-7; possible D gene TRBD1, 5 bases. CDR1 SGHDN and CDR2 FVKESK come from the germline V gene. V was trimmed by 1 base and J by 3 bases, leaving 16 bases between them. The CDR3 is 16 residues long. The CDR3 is CASSQGAGLPIYEQYF. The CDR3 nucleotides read TGTGCCAGCAGCCAAGGGGCAGGGCTACCAATCTACGAGCAGTACTTC.

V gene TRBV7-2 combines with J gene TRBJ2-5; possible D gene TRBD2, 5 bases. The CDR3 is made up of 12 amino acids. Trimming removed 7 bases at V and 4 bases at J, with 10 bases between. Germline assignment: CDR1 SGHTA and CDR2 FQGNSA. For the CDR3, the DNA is TGTGCCAGCACCCTTCGGGGAGAGACCCAGTACTTC. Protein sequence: CASTLRGETQYF.

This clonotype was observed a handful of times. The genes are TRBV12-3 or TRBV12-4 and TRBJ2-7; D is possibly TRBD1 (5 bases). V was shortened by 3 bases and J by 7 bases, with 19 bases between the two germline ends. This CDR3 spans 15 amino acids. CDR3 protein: CASSLQGGGLVEQYF. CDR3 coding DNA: TGTGCCAGCAGTTTGCAGGGTGGTGGTTTGGTAGAGCAGTACTTC.